These 2 T cell receptor beta chains share one sample of origin, sequenced in a study of blood T cell repertoires in COVID-19. Some clones are missing from TCRdb's copy, which holds only in-frame ones; the method was immunoSEQ multiplex PCR. The sample includes roughly 250,000 clones, approximately 86% of them seen just once. The specimen was PBMCs or T cells enriched from blood (not recorded which). The receptors shown here come from a woman in her 30s with acute COVID-19.

The J gene is TRBJ1-4, the V gene TRBV9; D ambiguous. V gave up 0 bases and J gave up 4 bases, with 4 bases separating them. This CDR3 has 13 amino acids. Germline V CDR1 and CDR2: SGDLS, YYNGEE. The CDR3 nucleotides read TGTGCCAGCAGCGTAGGACTTAATGAAAAACTGTTTTTT. It translates to CASSVGLNEKLFF.

This clone appeared a few times. The V gene is TRBV19, the J gene TRBJ1-1; D possibly corresponds to TRBD1 (5 bases). V was pared by 3 bases and J by 1 base, with 9 bases between. The CDR3 extends over 14 amino acids. Germline V lookup: CDR1 LNHDA, CDR2 SQIVND (reference sequence). The CDR3 nucleotides read TGTGCCAGTAGTATTTCAGGGCAGAACACTGAAGCTTTCTTT. This sequence encodes CASSISGQNTEAFF.